This T cell receptor (beta chain) was identified during a study of spatial heterogeneity in lung cancer. Whole-study context: Samples were donated by 72 untreated early-stage non-small cell lung cancer patients. More than eight raw reads, on average, carried each unique TCR and UMI combination. Sequenced were any available follow-up PBMC samples, which had been obtained a median of approximately two years after resection.

V lost 2 bases, J lost 2 bases, and 13 bases stayed unmatched. Germline lookup yields CDR1 LGHNA and CDR2 YSLEER. This CDR3 has 20 residues. Each TCR cDNA molecule bore a unique molecular identifier. TCRdb reprocessed the 5' RACE reads via MiXCR and lists one record per CDR3 protein. Among approximately 50,000 distinct CDR3 sequences listed, around 7.7% were seen once. The sample's time point: blood at routine non-recurrence follow-up after resection. Unsorted whole RNA from tumor, nontumor lung or frozen PBMC underwent sequencing. This clonotype was detected many times. This specimen was PBMCs, taken at follow-up. The rearrangement links TRBV4-3 to TRBJ2-6; 9 positions match TRBD1. This TCR came from a female donor with early-stage non-small cell lung cancer. The CDR3 DNA sequence: TGCGCCAGCAGCCAACGACCAGTAACAGGGGGCAATGCTGGGGCCAACGTCCTGACTTTC. It specifies CASSQRPVTGGNAGANVLTF.